This entry lists 3 T cell receptor beta chains sequenced from one sample in a study of blood T cells in healthy people across ages. PCR was performed a second time for roughly 6 to 12 cycles using a sample-barcoded 5' primer and a J-beta primer mix. Each CDR3 protein is one row after TCRdb ran MiXCR on the 5' RACE reads. The data contain about 1.6 million distinct CDR3 sequences, roughly 30% of them singletons. Sequenced sample: blood. These receptors were obtained from a woman aged 25 to 39 in good health.

This clonotype was counted a few times. The junction departs from the called germline gene at one end, perhaps through a read error. This chain uses TRBV7-3 with TRBJ1-2; no clear D. CDR3 length: 14 amino acids. Germline-derived CDR1 and CDR2 are SGHTA and FQGTGA. CDR3 in amino acids: CATSHPKIFYGYTF. The CDR3 DNA sequence: TGTGCCACCAGCCATCCAAAGATTTTCTATGGCTACACCTTC.

This clonotype showed up many times. V gene TRBV6-2 or TRBV6-3 combines with J gene TRBJ2-7; maybe TRBD2 (6 bases). The V gene's germline CDR1 is MNHEY and CDR2 SVGEGT. V shed 2 bases and J shed 1 base, with 15 bases lying between them. The CDR3 runs 16 residues. This CDR3 reads CASSYGGILGSYEQYF. CDR3 coding DNA: TGTGCCAGCAGTTACGGGGGGATCCTAGGGTCCTACGAGCAGTACTTC.

This clonotype was seen a few times. The chain has TRBV15 and TRBJ2-7; a possible D gene is TRBD2 (5 bases). The CDR3 loop spans 13 amino acids. Germline-derived CDR1 and CDR2 are LNHNV and YYDKDF (reference sequence). V was clipped by 3 bases and J by 6 bases, with 12 bases between them. CDR3 sequence reads: CATSSGNWGEQYF. CDR3 nucleotides: TGTGCCACCAGCAGCGGGAATTGGGGCGAGCAGTACTTC.